This record covers a single T cell receptor (beta chain). Its antigen remains undetermined. These data are taken from a study of cytomegalovirus exposure and HLA in healthy donors (dated by TCRdb to the late 2010s). For the wider study: An earlier analysis of approximately 640 of the donors reported roughly 270 Gb of sequence data and approximately 110 million unique TCR beta sequences from 150 million to 200 million T cells. A later analysis re-examined previously published TCR beta repertoires from more than 600 donors and added high-resolution HLA genotyping to investigate patterns of TCR occurrence. The study combined high-throughput TCR immunosequencing, statistical association of individual TCRs with disease status, and machine learning to predict cytomegalovirus infection status. The later analysis used no new phenotypic data to find candidate immune exposures, relying instead on TCR beta sequences and their occurrence across donors. Roughly 320 gigabases of sequencing data and tens of millions of unique TCR sequences made up an early release that covered several hundred HLA-typed donors. The study was designed to test whether signatures of past pathogen exposure could be identified by cataloging public T cell receptors. Besides the first cohort of roughly 660 subjects, a separate validation cohort made up of 120 different subjects was used. Typing coverage varied by locus: roughly 620-640 donors for A, B, C, DRB1 and DQB1; roughly 500 for DQA1; approximately 570 for DPA1; roughly 450 for DPB1. Because of strong linkage in the cohort, roughly five DR-DQ haplotypes were treated as single units for association and clustering. A later genetic analysis used genome-wide SNP genotypes for about 65% of the 666 donors, treating that subset as a discovery cohort. In an earlier analysis of several hundred of the donors, high-throughput TCR beta sequencing was used to judge whether each TCR beta V gene segment behaved as functional or pseudogenic. Of the 398 genotyped donors, 70% to 90% were placed in the genetic ancestry cluster associated with self-reported Caucasian donors. Across 300 to 400 genotyped donors of the cohort, an average of 235,054 unique TCR beta nucleotide sequences per donor were sequenced, and around 20% of those sequences were non-productive. Both class I and class II loci were covered by HLA typing, at four-digit resolution. Donor age, sex, ethnicity and CMV serostatus were compiled together with the repertoire data. All discovery cohort repertoires had been generated on a single sequencing platform. Using immunosequencing, the study profiled T cell repertoires from 550 to 750 subjects and related those repertoires to cytomegalovirus serostatus.

General findings and caveats noted by the study authors: Linkage disequilibrium might explain the correlated functional status among segregating V segments, but an unknown experimental factor could not be excluded. According to the authors, the approach could potentially be generalized to other disease states and immunological phenotypes. A further reported finding was that TCR beta sequences accurately predicted the HLA-A and HLA-B alleles for most subjects in the first cohort. Because some donors lacked HLA typing at each locus, the association tests relied only on the typed subset. In a later analysis, most CMV-associated TCR beta chains were found to appear HLA-restricted, with HLA associations seemingly driven largely by CMV exposure. In a later analysis, several top co-occurrence clusters were reported to appear linked to parvovirus B19, influenza, CMV and Epstein-Barr virus. A later analysis associated approximately 17,000 TCR beta sequences with specific HLA alleles at a false discovery rate of 0.05. A cluster of highly shared sequence variants was judged likely to be a technical artifact of the sequencing pipeline. Strong co-occurrence of HLA alleles, especially DR and DQ, made assigning TCR associations to individual alleles difficult. A later genetic analysis associated a missense DCLRE1C variant with V-gene and J-gene trimming of TCR beta chains, and an independent cohort replicated the association. In a later genetic analysis, fewer N-insertions in productive TCRs were reported among donors in an Asian-associated ancestry cluster than the roughly 670-donor mean. A later analysis found that TCR association rates varied across HLA loci, with DRB1 alleles showing the most associated TCRs and HLA-C alleles the fewest. Presence/absence analyses assumed roughly uniform sequencing depth across donors, an assumption that may not hold. While some public TCRs were present in many individuals, most TCR sequences turned up only very rarely across donors. In the study, approximately 160 TCR beta chains were listed as associated with cytomegalovirus. Because counts were too low, under 20 rarely observed V segments, including chromosome 9 orphons, were left out of the earlier analysis of a few hundred of the donors. In an earlier analysis of 450 to 750 of the donors, most TCR beta V segments appeared in productive rearrangements about 87% or about 30% of the time, broadly matching IMGT annotations. Compared with equally common non-associated chains, HLA-associated TCR beta chains in a later analysis were more clonally expanded and had lower generation probabilities. Because the 87-base-pair reads could not distinguish some IMGT-functional V segments, including TRBV6-2 and TRBV6-3, those segments were excluded. The only immune exposure information available for the cohort was CMV serostatus. A few of the identified cytomegalovirus-associated TCR beta chains were confirmed in vitro to be specific for cytomegalovirus antigens. Only TCR beta chains were sequenced in this cohort, and the absence of alpha or paired-chain data limited detectable features. In both the original and validation cohorts, the classifier was reported to diagnose cytomegalovirus status with high specificity and sensitivity.

The cohort was made up of about 610 healthy bone marrow donors. All cohort members were sampled while nominally healthy, although unrecorded immune exposures were likely present. The donor tested CMV seronegative, placing the donor among the 300 to 450 seronegative members of the cohort. Each donor provided a peripheral blood sample, and peripheral blood mononuclear cells were used for TCR beta sequencing. Genomic DNA was extracted from the blood cell samples with the Qiagen DNeasy Blood Extraction Kit. Compared with germline, V lacks 4 bases and J lacks 0 bases; bases without a gene match: 0. The germline V gene sets CDR1 to SGDLS and CDR2 to YYNGEE. Including cysteine and phenylalanine, the CDR3 has 15 amino acids. Only CDR3 DNA remains: 45 bases, in frame from the first base. Libraries were built with the immunoSEQ multiplex PCR assay. For the multiplex PCR, a mixture combining 60 forward primers for TCR Vbeta segments and 13 reverse primers for TCR Jbeta segments was used. The CDR3 region of rearranged TCR beta genes was amplified from genomic DNA with a multiplex PCR assay. The amplified TCR beta libraries were sequenced on the Illumina HiSeq System as 87-base-pair reads. On the authors' methods: A later analysis tallied roughly 80 million unique TCR beta chains across the approximately 670 repertoires, and roughly 11 million of those chains were shared by two or more donors. A nearest-neighbor algorithm error-corrected the raw reads and collapsed the reads into unique sequences, merging closely related sequences to remove PCR and sequencing errors. V, D and J gene segments were assigned by aligning CDR3 sequences to IMGT reference sequences. For a sequence to be retained, a match of at least six nucleotides was required to both a V gene segment and a J gene segment. A rearrangement was called productive if the CDR3 had no stop codons and remained in frame with V and J, and every other rearrangement was called non-productive. Following IMGT convention, CDR3 was defined as the stretch from the second conserved V-encoded cysteine to the conserved J-encoded phenylalanine. Sequences without an unambiguous match to a single V gene segment were excluded from the earlier analysis of 587 of the donors. An earlier analysis of 587 of the donors called V segments functional above 56.7% productive rearrangements and segregating when the between-donor standard deviation exceeded 5%. A statistical classification framework was built to diagnose cytomegalovirus status from the catalog of TCR beta chain sequences. In a later analysis, TCR nucleotide sequences were compared against IMGT/GENE-DB human TR gene sequences so that V and J genes could be assigned. A later analysis assigned CDR3 sequences and most-parsimonious VDJ recombination scenarios with the TCRdist pipeline. In a later analysis, each TCR beta chain was defined by its CDR3 amino acid sequence together with its V-gene family, and reads lacking a unique V-gene family were excluded. To address suspected cross-contamination and a sequencing artifact, a later analysis removed around 600 highly shared, low-generation-probability nucleotide sequences. In a later analysis, a clonal expansion index was calculated for each public chain from normalized within-repertoire ranks of inferred template counts. In a later analysis, generation probabilities were computed using a VDJ recombination model fitted to out-of-frame rearrangements, and the results were checked against IGoR. A later analysis scored TCR-TCR, TCR-HLA and TCR-CMV co-occurrence with hypergeometric tests, applying a repertoire-size bias correction to TCR pairs. In a later analysis, false discovery rates were estimated by permuting HLA or CMV assignments 20 times. In a later analysis, co-occurring TCRs were grouped using DBSCAN, with TCRdist sequence similarity added in when clustering inside HLA-allele-positive subsets. Co-occurrence clustering excluded repertoires with fewer than 30,000 or more than 120,000 public chains, plus five with anomalous nucleotide sharing. TCRdb mirrors the immuneACCESS table, restricted to in-frame sequences. Some clones are absent from its copies; in checked studies, under half trace to an unresolved V gene, and the reason for the others is unknown. V and J calls and clone size follow that table, whereas D and trimming were derived from the DNA. In this sample's table one finds about 120,000 clones. Together, the top ten hold more than 1.5% of the sample.

The TCR comes from a man younger than 30 in good health and CMV-seronegative. The receptor chain draws on TRBV9 and TRBJ2-1, with 11 central nucleotides matching TRBD2. Sample: PBMCs. The DNA sequence reads TGTGCCAGCAGCACTAGCGGGGGCTCCTACAATGAGCAGTTCTTC. Translated, this is CASSTSGGSYNEQFF.